This T cell receptor (beta chain) comes out of a study of CD8 T cells in Susac syndrome. This CDR3 has 16 residues. Trimming shortened V by 4 bases and J by 2 bases, and 17 bases separated the two germline ends. The patients who served as multiple sclerosis controls were treatment-naive and had stable or active relapsing-remitting disease that fulfilled the revised McDonald criteria. Negative isolation was used for CD8+ and CD4+ T cells and FACS enrichment for TEMRA cells. About this clonotype: Its antigen remains unknown.

Regarding the study as a whole: The TCR sequencing and HLA analysis in the study involved a relatively small number of individuals, as the study acknowledged.

With random hexamers, reverse transcription was performed on about 0.45 to 1 ug of RNA. Coverage of TCR beta CDR3 amplification by immunoSEQ multiplex PCR extended to 54 Vbeta and 13 Jbeta. In TCRdb, the immunoSEQ multiplex PCR reads were re-called with MiXCR into one record per CDR3 protein. The sample includes 250,000 or so distinct CDR3 sequences, 93% of them seen just once. This TCR was recovered from a human donor with multiple sclerosis. Sequences were obtained from CD4+ T cells from PBMCs. The chain couples TRBV12-3 or TRBV12-4 to TRBJ2-5; D possibly corresponds to TRBD2 (6 bases). The DNA for the CDR3 is TGTGCCAGCAGTTCCACCTCCGGGACTCTACAAGAGACCCAGTACTTC. Translated, it gives CASSSTSGTLQETQYF.